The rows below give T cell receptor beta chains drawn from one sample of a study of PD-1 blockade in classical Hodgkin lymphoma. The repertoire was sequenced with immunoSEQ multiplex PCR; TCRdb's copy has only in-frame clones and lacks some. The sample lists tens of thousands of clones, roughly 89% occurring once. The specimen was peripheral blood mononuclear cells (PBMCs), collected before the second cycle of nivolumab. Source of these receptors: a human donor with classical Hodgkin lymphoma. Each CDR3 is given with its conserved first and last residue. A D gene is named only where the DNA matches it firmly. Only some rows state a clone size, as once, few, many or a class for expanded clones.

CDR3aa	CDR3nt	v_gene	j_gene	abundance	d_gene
CASSGTVGGNTIYF	TGTGCCAGCAGTGGGACAGTCGGTGGAAACACCATATATTTT	TRBV2	TRBJ1-3	.	.
CASSTGQGLMEYF	TGTGCCAGCAGCACGGGACAGGGGTTGATGGAGTACTTC	TRBV5-4	TRBJ2-7	.	TRBD1
CASSLAKASDLYNEQFF	TGCGCCAGCAGCTTGGCCAAGGCTAGCGACCTCTACAATGAGCAGTTCTTC	TRBV5-1	TRBJ2-1	.	.
CASSYSKIRDTQYF	TGTGCCAGCAGTTACTCGAAGATACGAGATACGCAGTATTTT	TRBV6-6	TRBJ2-3	.	.
CASSLVPSGTGELFF	TGTGCCAGCAGTTTAGTTCCCTCGGGCACCGGGGAGCTGTTTTTT	TRBV27	TRBJ2-2	.	.
CASSEAGWGFGYEQYF	TGTGCCAGCAGTGAAGCAGGGTGGGGCTTCGGTTACGAGCAGTACTTC	TRBV6-1	TRBJ2-7	.	.
CASRTTNTDTQYF	TGTGCCAGCCGGACCACTAACACAGATACGCAGTATTTT	TRBV19	TRBJ2-3	.	.
CASREQGNRNSPLHF	TGTGCCAGCAGGGAGCAAGGGAATCGAAATTCACCCCTCCACTTT	TRBV6-5	TRBJ1-6	.	.
CASSLAPSVTSGVVGTQYF	TGTGCCAGCAGCTTAGCGCCAAGTGTGACTAGCGGGGTCGTGGGGACCCAGTACTTC	TRBV7-8	TRBJ2-5	.	TRBD2
CASSEGSTRGSPLHF	TGTGCCAGCAGTGAAGGATCTACAAGGGGTTCACCCCTCCACTTT	TRBV2	TRBJ1-6	.	.
CASSPRDRANNEQFF	TGTGCCAGTAGCCCTCGGGACAGGGCGAACAATGAGCAGTTCTTC	TRBV19	TRBJ2-1	.	TRBD1
CASSATGRGSYNEQFF	TGTGCCAGCAGTGCCACAGGGAGGGGATCCTACAATGAGCAGTTCTTC	TRBV6-1	TRBJ2-1	.	.
CASSPGSGQGAETQYF	TGTGCCAGCTCACCAGGAAGCGGACAGGGGGCAGAGACCCAGTACTTC	TRBV18	TRBJ2-5	.	TRBD1
CAISDGQKGEQYF	TGTGCCATCAGTGATGGACAGAAGGGAGAGCAGTACTTC	TRBV10-3	TRBJ2-7	once	.
CSDGDSSTDTQYF	TGCAGCGACGGAGACTCCTCCACAGATACGCAGTATTTT	TRBV29-1	TRBJ2-3	.	.
CASRGGTYNTGELFF	TGTGCCAGCCGTGGCGGGACTTATAACACCGGGGAGCTGTTTTTT	TRBV27	TRBJ2-2	.	.
CASSPEGRNLNYGYTF	TGTGCCAGCTCACCAGAAGGGAGGAACCTAAACTATGGCTACACCTTC	TRBV18	TRBJ1-2	.	.
CASSRLVQETQYF	TGTGCCAGCAGTCGACTAGTCCAAGAGACCCAGTACTTC	TRBV28	TRBJ2-5	.	.
CASSPRTSYEQYF	TGTGCCAGCAGCCCCCGTACGTCCTACGAGCAGTACTTC	TRBV7-9	TRBJ2-7	few	.
CASSEGSTGALQETQYF	TGCGCCAGCAGTGAGGGCTCGACAGGGGCACTACAAGAGACCCAGTACTTC	TRBV10-1	TRBJ2-5	.	TRBD1
CASSELTRDHEQFF	TGCGCCAGCAGTGAGTTAACCCGAGACCATGAGCAGTTCTTC	TRBV10-1	TRBJ2-1	.	.
CASSPKPSGGIYEQYF	TGTGCCAGCAGCCCCAAACCTAGCGGGGGAATTTACGAGCAGTACTTC	TRBV13	TRBJ2-7	few	TRBD2
CASSFLLAGEETQYF	TGTGCCAGCAGTTTTCTCCTAGCGGGAGAGGAGACCCAGTACTTC	TRBV28	TRBJ2-5	.	TRBD2
CATSREGRNTEAFF	TGTGCCACCAGCAGAGAGGGCAGGAACACTGAAGCTTTCTTT	TRBV15	TRBJ1-1	.	.
CASSGLAGGDGNEQFF	TGTGCCAGCAGTGGGCTAGCGGGAGGAGATGGCAATGAGCAGTTCTTC	TRBV6-1	TRBJ2-1	.	TRBD2
CASRAGSGVGELFF	TGTGCCAGCAGGGCCGGGAGCGGTGTCGGGGAGCTGTTTTTT	TRBV7-3	TRBJ2-2	once	.
CASSNGQGIWQYF	TGCGCCAGCAGCAACGGACAGGGGATTTGGCAGTACTTC	TRBV5-1	TRBJ2-7	.	TRBD1
CASSQDRRTGDLNEKLFF	TGTGCCAGCAGCCAAGATCGTCGGACAGGAGATCTAAATGAAAAACTGTTTTTT	TRBV4-2	TRBJ1-4	once	TRBD1
CAISEPGQPNYEQYF	TGTGCCATCAGTGAGCCGGGACAGCCTAACTACGAGCAGTACTTC	TRBV10-3	TRBJ2-7	once	TRBD1